This section outlines one T cell receptor (beta chain) sequence together with its context. Methods used by the authors: Reference gene primer amplification gave nucleated cell count estimates. This table comes from immunoSEQ multiplex PCR, and its TCRdb copy is limited to in-frame clones, with some not included. V and J calls and clone size are given by that table; D and trimming were obtained from the DNA. The sample holds about 230,000 clones, over 65% seen once. This sample stems from a study of blood T cell repertoires in COVID-19. Study in general: Specimens from acute and convalescent COVID-19 originated in the United States, Italy and Spain. The analysed material was cDNA or gDNA that came from T cells, B-cell-depleted T cells, or PBMCs.

The germline V gene has CDR1 SGDLS and CDR2 YYNGEE. The CDR3 sequence is 15 residues long. V shed 0 bases and J 4 bases; nucleotides not matched to a gene: 6. The V and J genes are TRBV9 and TRBJ1-1, with 7 positions matching TRBD1. Source material: peripheral blood. The receptor was derived from a woman aged 70-85 years with active or convalescent COVID-19. The CDR3 nucleotides are TGTGCCAGCAGCGTAGGCATGACAGGGTTCACTGAAGCTTTCTTT. It yields the protein CASSVGMTGFTEAFF.